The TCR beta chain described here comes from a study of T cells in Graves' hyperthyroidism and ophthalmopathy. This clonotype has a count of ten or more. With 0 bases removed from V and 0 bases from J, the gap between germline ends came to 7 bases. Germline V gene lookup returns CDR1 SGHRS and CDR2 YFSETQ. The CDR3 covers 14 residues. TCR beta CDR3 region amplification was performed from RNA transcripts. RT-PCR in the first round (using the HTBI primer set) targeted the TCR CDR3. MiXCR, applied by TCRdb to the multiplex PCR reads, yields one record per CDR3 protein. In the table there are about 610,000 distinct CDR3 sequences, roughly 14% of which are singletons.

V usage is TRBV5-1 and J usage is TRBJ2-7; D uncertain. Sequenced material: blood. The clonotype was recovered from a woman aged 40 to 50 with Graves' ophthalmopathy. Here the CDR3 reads CASSLDLFSYEQYF. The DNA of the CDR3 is TGCGCCAGCAGCTTGGATCTATTCTCCTACGAGCAGTACTTC.